This entry describes one T cell receptor (beta chain). This CDR3 has 14 residues. Trimming stripped 2 bases from V and 1 base from J, with 9 bases between. Germline CDR1 reads SGHNT; CDR2 reads YENEEA. The data are from a study of blood T cell repertoires in COVID-19. The wider study: There were acute and convalescent COVID-19 samples, and they came from the United States, Italy and Spain.

Profiled with immunoSEQ multiplex PCR; TCRdb holds only in-frame clones, not every one. In the table there are about 310,000 clones, nearly 90% of which are singletons. This receptor was taken from a woman between 40 and 55 years old with COVID-19, enrolled during active disease. The chain recombines TRBV11-3 with TRBJ2-7, with D perhaps TRBD1 (5 bases). Sequencing was performed on peripheral blood. The CDR3 coding sequence is TGTGCCAGCAGCTTATCTTCAGGGTCCTACGAGCAGTACTTC. This sequence encodes CASSLSSGSYEQYF.